One sample yielded the 9 T cell receptor beta chains listed below, sequenced in a study of T cell repertoires in cytomegalovirus infection. TCRdb redid the calling of the reads with MiXCR, one entry per CDR3 protein. The data show some 200,000 distinct CDR3 sequences, with 8% to 10% seen just once and about 4.6% held by the top ten. The sequenced sample consisted of PBMCs. The receptors were sampled from a human donor in good health (CMV status not recorded). Some clones in this sample may be carry-over from other donors' samples.

This clonotype has a handful of counts. The chain carries TRBV10-3 and TRBJ1-1, with TRBD1 identical over 8 bases. With 5 bases clipped from V and 7 bases from J, the junction kept 9 bases outside the gene matches. The germline V gene has CDR1 ENHRY and CDR2 SYGVKD. The CDR3 contains 14 residues. The CDR3: CAISFLDRANEAFF. The CDR3 nucleotides read TGTGCCATCAGTTTCTTGGACAGGGCAAATGAAGCTTTCTTT.

This clonotype appeared many times. The chain couples TRBV12-3 or TRBV12-4 to TRBJ2-7, with a possible D match to TRBD1 (5 bases). The CDR3 totals 14 residues. V was shortened by 2 bases and J by 5 bases, with 13 bases between the two germline ends. Here the CDR3 DNA reads TGTGCCAGCAGTTTACCCGACAGCCGGAACGAGCAGTACTTC. Translating it yields CASSLPDSRNEQYF.

The chain is built from TRBV15 and TRBJ2-7, with D possibly being TRBD2 (5 bases). Germline CDR1 reads LNHNV; CDR2 reads YYDKDF (reference sequence). V gave up 5 bases and J gave up 5 bases, with 13 bases separating them. This CDR3 contains 13 residues. The CDR3 loop reads CATSGPEGNEQYF. In DNA, the CDR3 is TGTGCCACCAGCGGCCCAGAGGGAAACGAGCAGTACTTC.

The CDR3, as DNA: TGTGCCAGCAGTTTCAGGACAGGAGGAAGATATAATTCACCCCTCCACTTT. Amino acids: CASSFRTGGRYNSPLHF. V usage is TRBV28 and J usage is TRBJ1-6, with 7 bases matching TRBD1. This CDR3 is 17 amino acids long. Germline assignment: CDR1 MDHEN and CDR2 SYDVKM. With 3 bases clipped from V and 4 bases from J, the junction kept 9 bases outside the gene matches. Filled out from reference TRBV28 and TRBJ1-6, the complete variable domain reads DVKVTQSSRYLVKRTGEKVFLECVQDMDHENMFWYRQDPGLGLRLIYFSYDVKMKEKGDIPEGYSVSREKKERFSLILESASTNQTSMYLCASSFRTGGRYNSPLHFGNGTRLTVT.

The chain combines TRBV5-6 with TRBJ1-1; 7 positions match TRBD1. The V gene end was trimmed by 2 bases and the J gene end by 2 bases; junction bases not matched to a gene: 9. The CDR3 runs 16 residues. CDR1 SGHDT and CDR2 YYEEEE come from the germline V gene. This CDR3 is CASSFFLTGINTEAFF. The CDR3 DNA sequence: TGTGCCAGCAGCTTCTTCCTGACAGGGATAAACACTGAAGCTTTCTTT.

V and J are TRBV28 and TRBJ2-6; D assignment may be TRBD1 or TRBD2 (5 bases each). CDR1 and CDR2 from the germline V gene are MDHEN and SYDVKM. Trimming stripped 6 bases from V and 0 bases from J, with 15 bases between. CDR3 length: 17 amino acids. The DNA of the CDR3 is TGTGCCAGCAGCCCACCGGGACGAAGCTCTGGGGCCAACGTCCTGACTTTC. Its translation is CASSPPGRSSGANVLTF.

This clonotype appeared many times. The CDR3 region has the DNA TGTGCCAGCAGCTCCGCCCCGGGACAGGGGAACACTGAAGCTTTCTTT. As protein: CASSSAPGQGNTEAFF. The chain is built from TRBV7-2 and TRBJ1-1; 9 nucleotides line up with TRBD1. Germline CDR1 SGHTA, CDR2 FQGNSA. The CDR3 contains 16 residues. J was trimmed by 1 base and V by 4 bases; bases with no gene match: 7. Supplemented by reference TRBV7-2 and TRBJ1-1, the full variable domain reads GAGVSQSPSNKVTEKGKDVELRCDPISGHTALYWYRQSLGQGLEFLIYFQGNSAPDKSGLPSDRFSAERTGGSVSTLTIQRTQQEDSAVYLCASSSAPGQGNTEAFFGQGTRLTVV.

The sample holds many counts of this clonotype. The chain is built from TRBV28 and TRBJ1-1, with D possibly TRBD1 on 6 matching bases. The CDR3 is 14 residues long. V dropped 5 bases and J dropped 1 base, with 11 bases sitting between them. CDR1 is MDHEN, CDR2 SYDVKM, per germline. The CDR3 sequence is CASSKGQRNTEAFF. The CDR3 nucleotides read TGTGCCAGCAGTAAAGGACAGCGGAACACTGAAGCTTTCTTT.

This clonotype occurred a few times. The chain has TRBV29-1 and TRBJ2-3; either TRBD1 or TRBD2 may supply D (7 bases each). The V end lost 6 bases, the J end lost 5 bases, and 18 bases lay between the germline ends. The germline V gene encodes CDR1 SQVTM and CDR2 ANQGSEA. This CDR3 has 14 residues. The CDR3 loop is CSVQGGGRIDTQYF. The CDR3 DNA follows: TGCAGCGTACAAGGGGGCGGGAGAATAGATACGCAGTATTTT.